The 2 T cell receptor beta chains below were found in one sample sequenced in a study of shared clonotypes between healthy human individuals. Repertoires were generated with immunoSEQ multiplex PCR, while TCRdb's copy carries only in-frame clones and drops some. The table has some 2 million clones, 85% to 95% seen once. Material for sequencing was naive CD4+ T cells sorted from blood. Subset meaning: CD45RA+ positively selected. All receptors come from a man aged 18 to 30 in good health.

V usage is TRBV2 and J usage is TRBJ1-6, with D perhaps TRBD1 (6 bases). The CDR3 length is 15 residues. Per the germline V gene, CDR1 is SNHLY and CDR2 is FYNNEI. V dropped 4 bases and J dropped 6 bases, with 13 bases sitting between them. Here the CDR3 DNA reads TGTGCCAGCAGTGGTTCGGGGGCGAGTAATTCACCCCTCCACTTT. It encodes CASSGSGASNSPLHF. The variable domain in full, completed from reference TRBV2 and TRBJ1-6, reads EPEVTQTPSHQVTQMGQEVILRCVPISNHLYFYWYRQILGQKVEFLVSFYNNEISEKSEIFDDQFSVERPDGSNFTLKIRSTKLEDSAMYFCASSGSGASNSPLHFGNGTRLTVT.

The chain couples TRBV28 to TRBJ1-6, with TRBD1 matching over 7 bases. Trimming took 5 bases from V and 14 from J; bases not matched to a gene: 6. The CDR3 has 12 amino acids. From germline, CDR1 is MDHEN and CDR2 SYDVKM. CDR3 nucleotides: TGTGCCAGCAGTGCAGGGGGAATCACCCTCCACTTT. Protein product: CASSAGGITLHF.